These 14 T cell receptor beta chains were all obtained from the same sample, sequenced in a study of blood T cell repertoires in COVID-19. Sequencing was performed with immunoSEQ multiplex PCR; in TCRdb, only in-frame clones are kept and a portion is missing. The sample has approximately 200,000 clones; 88% are singletons. Sequenced: PBMCs or T cells enriched from blood (not recorded which). These receptors all come from a woman in her 30s who had been exposed to COVID-19.

The chain employs TRBV25-1 and TRBJ1-4; possibly TRBD1 for D (6 bases). Trimming took 5 bases from V and 5 from J, leaving 6 bases between them. This CDR3 is built from 12 residues. Germline V gene sequence: CDR1 MGHDK, CDR2 SYGVNS. CDR3 DNA sequence: TGTGCCAGCAGTCAGGGGAATGAAAAACTGTTTTTT. It translates to CASSQGNEKLFF.

This clone turned up a few times. The CDR3 protein is CASRKEGGSGNTIYF. CDR3 DNA sequence: TGTGCCAGCAGGAAAGAAGGGGGATCTGGAAACACCATATATTTT. This chain links TRBV9 with TRBJ1-3; tentative D call: TRBD1 (6 bases). This CDR3 region has 15 residues. CDR1 SGDLS and CDR2 YYNGEE come from the germline V gene. V was shortened by 5 bases and J by 1 base, with 13 bases between the two germline ends.

V is TRBV4-1 and J is TRBJ1-2, with a tentative D call TRBD1 (5 bases). CDR3 size: 14 residues. In germline, CDR1 is MGHRA, CDR2 YSYEKL. V was cut by 1 base and J by 5 bases, with 11 bases left in between. This chain's CDR3 is CASSQAGTDYGYTF. DNA of the CDR3: TGCGCCAGCAGCCAAGCCGGGACTGATTATGGCTACACCTTC.

The chain has TRBV6-5 and TRBJ1-3; tentative D call: TRBD1 (5 bases). Germline V gives CDR1 MNHEY, CDR2 SVGAGI. The V end was cut by 6 bases, the J end by 2 bases, with 11 bases between. CDR3 length equals 14 residues. The CDR3 region has the DNA TGTGCCAGCAGCCCGGGGGTTCCTGGAAACACCATATATTTT. This codes for CASSPGVPGNTIYF.

The chain couples TRBV28 to TRBJ2-7, with TRBD2 identical over 9 bases. This CDR3 comprises 13 residues. Germline CDR1 is MDHEN and CDR2 is SYDVKM. Trimming removed 6 bases from V and 3 bases from J; junction bases left unmatched: 3. CDR3 DNA sequence: TGTGCCAGCAGAGAGACTAGCGGCTACGAGCAGTACTTC. Its translation: CASRETSGYEQYF.

The gene calls are TRBV12-5 and TRBJ2-1; 10 bases are a match to TRBD2. This CDR3 comprises 15 residues. Trimming removed 2 bases from V and 9 bases from J; junction bases left unmatched: 7. CDR1 LGHNT and CDR2 FRNRAP come from the germline V gene. The CDR3 sequence is CASGLKREGRSEQFF. Written as DNA, the CDR3 is TGTGCTAGTGGTTTGAAGCGGGAGGGCCGGAGTGAGCAGTTCTTC.

The V gene is TRBV6-6, the J gene TRBJ1-5, with TRBD1 as a possible D gene (5 bases). Germline V gene sequence: CDR1 MNHNY, CDR2 SVGAGI (reference sequence). V gave up 8 bases and J gave up 7 bases, with 18 bases separating them. The CDR3 has 14 amino acids. In DNA, the CDR3 is TGTGCCAGCCACCGTGCAGCAACAGGACAGCCCCAGCATTTT. This gives the protein CASHRAATGQPQHF.

The chain couples TRBV28 to TRBJ1-1; 11 bases line up with TRBD1. Germline loops: CDR1 MDHEN, CDR2 SYDVKM. The CDR3 contains 17 residues. V shed 5 bases, J shed 0 bases, and the junction held 8 bases outside the gene matches. The CDR3 bases are TGTGCCAGCAGTACGGACAGGGGGCTGGTTATGAACACTGAAGCTTTCTTT. The encoded protein is CASSTDRGLVMNTEAFF.

This clone was found a few times. The chain has TRBV7-6 and TRBJ2-1; 7 bases are shared with TRBD2. V shed 1 base and J 8 bases; nucleotides not matched to a gene: 8. Per germline, CDR1 SGHVS and CDR2 FNYEAQ. The CDR3 spans 15 residues. The CDR3 nucleotides read TGTGCCAGCAGCTTAGAGGCGGGAGAGAGGGATGAGCAGTTCTTC. This translates into CASSLEAGERDEQFF.

The CDR3 loop reads CAWSLGASGRDEQYF. Written as DNA, the CDR3 is TGTGCCTGGAGTTTGGGGGCTAGCGGGAGAGACGAGCAGTACTTC. The genes are TRBV30 and TRBJ2-7, with TRBD2 identical over 10 bases. This CDR3 has 15 residues. Germline CDR1 is GTSNPN and CDR2 is SVGIG (reference sequence). With 2 bases clipped from V and 5 bases from J, the junction kept 9 bases outside the gene matches. The variable domain in full, completed from reference TRBV30 and TRBJ2-7, reads SQTIHQWPATLVQPVGSPLSLECTVEGTSNPNLYWYRQAAGRGLQLLFYSVGIGQISSEVPQNLSASRPQDRQFILSSKKLLLSDSGFYLCAWSLGASGRDEQYFGPGTRLTVT.

The V and J genes are TRBV19 and TRBJ2-3; 14 nucleotides line up with TRBD2. There are 17 residues in the CDR3. J lost 4 bases, V lost 7 bases, and 10 bases had no gene match. The germline V gene encodes CDR1 LNHDA and CDR2 SQIVND (reference sequence). The CDR3 coding sequence is TGTGCCAGTACCAGGACTAGCGGGAGGAGAGGCTCAGATACGCAGTATTTT. It translates to CASTRTSGRRGSDTQYF.

The J gene is TRBJ2-3, the V gene TRBV10-3; 8 bases are shared with TRBD1. The germline V gene encodes CDR1 ENHRY and CDR2 SYGVKD. This CDR3 has 12 residues. The V gene end was trimmed by 8 bases and the J gene end by 10 bases; junction bases not matched to a gene: 8. The CDR3, as DNA: TGTGCCATCGGACAGGGCGAGGCTCCGCAGTATTTT. Translating gives CAIGQGEAPQYF.

The rearrangement links TRBV11-1 to TRBJ2-1, with 11 bases lining up with TRBD2. The CDR3 extends over 16 amino acids. V was clipped by 5 bases and J by 3 bases; unmatched bases: 6. Germline values: CDR1 SGHAT, CDR2 FQDESV (reference sequence). CDR3 residues: CASSPTLAGGYNEQFF. The DNA for the CDR3 is TGTGCCAGCAGCCCTACGCTAGCGGGAGGCTACAATGAGCAGTTCTTC. Looking up the rest from reference TRBV11-1 and TRBJ2-1 gives the full variable domain: EAEVAQSPRYKITEKSQAVAFWCDPISGHATLYWYRQILGQGPELLVQFQDESVVDDSQLPKDRFSAERLKGVDSTLKIQPAELGDSAMYLCASSPTLAGGYNEQFFGPGTRLTVL.

The V call is TRBV3-1 (or the pseudogene TRBV3-2), the J call TRBJ2-5; D unresolved. V lost 3 bases, J lost 0 bases, and 14 bases lay in between. The germline V gene has CDR1 LGHDT and CDR2 YNNKEL (reference sequence). This CDR3 has 16 amino acids. CDR3 bases: TGTGCCAGCAGCCATTACGGCGTCAGGTACCAAGAGACCCAGTACTTC. This encodes CASSHYGVRYQETQYF.